What follows is one T cell receptor beta chain and its context. This entry is derived from a study of blood T cell repertoires in COVID-19. Sequenced by immunoSEQ multiplex PCR; TCRdb stores in-frame clones only, minus some. The table has some 42,000 clones, roughly 90% seen once; the top ten hold 7% to 9%. This CDR3 region has 14 residues. Trimming removed 4 bases at V and 1 base at J, with 11 bases between. Germline V gene data show CDR1 as SGHNT and CDR2 as YYREEE (reference sequence). This TCR came from a human donor in a cohort sampled during active COVID-19. The chain carries TRBV5-4 and TRBJ1-1; a possible D gene is TRBD1 (6 bases). Sequences were obtained from peripheral blood. Written as DNA, the CDR3 is TGTGCCAGCAGCCCCGGGACAAGGAACACTGAAGCTTTCTTT. Its translation is CASSPGTRNTEAFF.